The entry below gives a single T cell receptor (beta chain) sequence along with its context. The data belong to a study of blood T cell repertoires in COVID-19. Generated by immunoSEQ multiplex PCR, the TCRdb table keeps only in-frame clones and is missing some. The sample consists of approximately 470,000 clones, about nine tenths of them appearing once. The CDR3 has 13 residues. Germline loops: CDR1 GTSNPN, CDR2 SVGIG (reference sequence). The V end lost 5 bases, the J end lost 0 bases, and 8 bases lay between the germline ends. This receptor was taken from a woman aged 18-29 years who had recovered from COVID-19. Source material: PBMCs or T cells enriched from blood (not recorded which). V gene TRBV30 combines with J gene TRBJ1-3, with D tentatively TRBD1 (5 bases). The CDR3 spells CAWDSDSGNTIYF. In DNA form, the CDR3 reads TGTGCCTGGGACAGTGACTCTGGAAACACCATATATTTT.